This paragraph reports one TCR beta chain. As yet, its antigen is unknown. 60 Vbeta and 13 Jbeta primers were used in PCR. TCRdb's copy holds only in-frame clones and misses some; the assay was immunoSEQ multiplex PCR. Found here are fewer than 200,000 clones, about 88% of them singletons; the top ten hold approximately 0.23%. CDR1 is LGHNA and CDR2 is YNFKEQ in the germline V gene. Trimming took 0 bases from V and 3 from J, leaving 9 bases between them. The CDR3 has 14 amino acids. This specimen comes from a study of cytomegalovirus exposure and HLA in healthy donors. Broader study findings: A highly shared variant cluster was judged a likely technical artifact. Trimming of TCR beta V- and J-genes showed a link, identified in a later analysis, to a missense DCLRE1C variant.

The chain links TRBV4-2 to TRBJ2-7, with D maybe TRBD1 (5 bases). Material for sequencing was PBMCs. The TCR was taken from a girl under three years old in good health and CMV-seronegative. CDR3 residues: CASSQEVRGYEQYF. The CDR3 DNA reads TGTGCCAGCAGCCAAGAAGTAAGGGGCTACGAGCAGTACTTC.